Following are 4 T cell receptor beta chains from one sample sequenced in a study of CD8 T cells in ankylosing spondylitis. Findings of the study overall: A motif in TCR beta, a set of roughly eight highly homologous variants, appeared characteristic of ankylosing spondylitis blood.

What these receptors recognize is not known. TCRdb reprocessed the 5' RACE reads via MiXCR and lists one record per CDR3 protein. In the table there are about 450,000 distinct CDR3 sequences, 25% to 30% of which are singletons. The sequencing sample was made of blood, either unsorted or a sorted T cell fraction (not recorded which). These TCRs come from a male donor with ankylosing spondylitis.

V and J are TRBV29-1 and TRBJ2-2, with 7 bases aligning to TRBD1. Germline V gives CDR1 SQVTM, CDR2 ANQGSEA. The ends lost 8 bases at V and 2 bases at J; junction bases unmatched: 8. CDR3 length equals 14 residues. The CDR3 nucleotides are TGCAGCTATCAAAGACAGGGAAACACCGGGGAGCTGTTTTTT. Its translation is CSYQRQGNTGELFF.

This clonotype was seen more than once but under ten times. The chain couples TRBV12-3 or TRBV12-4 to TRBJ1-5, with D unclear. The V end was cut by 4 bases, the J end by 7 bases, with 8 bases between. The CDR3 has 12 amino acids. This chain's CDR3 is CASSWGEQPQHF. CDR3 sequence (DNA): TGTGCCAGCAGTTGGGGAGAGCAGCCCCAGCATTTT.

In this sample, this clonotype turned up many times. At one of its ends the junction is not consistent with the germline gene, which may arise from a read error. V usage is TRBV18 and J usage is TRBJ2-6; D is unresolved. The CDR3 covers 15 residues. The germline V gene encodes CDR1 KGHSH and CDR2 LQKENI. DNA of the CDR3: TGCGCCAGCAGTCCTTCAGGCTCTGGGGCCAACGTCCTGACTTTC. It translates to CASSPSGSGANVLTF. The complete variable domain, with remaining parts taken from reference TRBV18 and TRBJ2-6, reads NAGVMQNPRHLVRRRGQEARLRCSPMKGHSHVYWYRQLPEEGLKFMVYLQKENIIDESGMPKERFSAEFPKEGPSILRIQQVVRGDSAAYFCASSPSGSGANVLTFGAGSRLTVL.

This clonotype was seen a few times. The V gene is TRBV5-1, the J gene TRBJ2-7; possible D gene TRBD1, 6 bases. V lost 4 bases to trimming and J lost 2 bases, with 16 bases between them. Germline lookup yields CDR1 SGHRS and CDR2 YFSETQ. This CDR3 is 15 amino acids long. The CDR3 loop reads CASSQTGQSPYEQYF. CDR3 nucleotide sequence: TGCGCCAGCAGCCAAACCGGACAGTCACCCTACGAGCAGTACTTC.